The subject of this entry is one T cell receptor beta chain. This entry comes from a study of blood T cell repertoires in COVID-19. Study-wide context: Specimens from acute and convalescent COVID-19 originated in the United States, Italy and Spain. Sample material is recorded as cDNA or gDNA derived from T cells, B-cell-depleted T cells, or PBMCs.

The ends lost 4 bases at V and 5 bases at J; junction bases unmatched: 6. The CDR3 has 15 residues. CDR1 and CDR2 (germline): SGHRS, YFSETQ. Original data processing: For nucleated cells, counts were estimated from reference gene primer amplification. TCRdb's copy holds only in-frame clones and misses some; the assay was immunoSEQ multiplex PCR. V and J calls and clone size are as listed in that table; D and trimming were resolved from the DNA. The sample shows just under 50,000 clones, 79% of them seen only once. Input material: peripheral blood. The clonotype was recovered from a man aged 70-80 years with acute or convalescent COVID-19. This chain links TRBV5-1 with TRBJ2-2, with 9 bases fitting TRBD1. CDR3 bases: TGCGCCAGCAGCCAACAGGGGGCAAGGACCGGGGAGCTGTTTTTT. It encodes CASSQQGARTGELFF.